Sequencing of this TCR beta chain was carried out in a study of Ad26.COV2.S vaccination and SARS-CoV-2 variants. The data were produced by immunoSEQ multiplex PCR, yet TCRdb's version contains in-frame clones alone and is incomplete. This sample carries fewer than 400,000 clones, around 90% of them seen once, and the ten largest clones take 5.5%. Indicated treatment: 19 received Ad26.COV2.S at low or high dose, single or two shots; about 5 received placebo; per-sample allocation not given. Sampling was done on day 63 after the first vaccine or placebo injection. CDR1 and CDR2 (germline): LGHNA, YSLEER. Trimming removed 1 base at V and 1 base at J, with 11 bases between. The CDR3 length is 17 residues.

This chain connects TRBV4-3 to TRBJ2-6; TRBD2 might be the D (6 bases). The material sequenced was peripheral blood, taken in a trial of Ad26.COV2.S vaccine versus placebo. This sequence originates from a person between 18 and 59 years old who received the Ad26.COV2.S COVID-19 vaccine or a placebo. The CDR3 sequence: CASSQVAGRSGANVLTF. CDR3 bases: TGCGCCAGCAGCCAAGTCGCAGGGAGGTCTGGGGCCAACGTCCTGACTTTC.